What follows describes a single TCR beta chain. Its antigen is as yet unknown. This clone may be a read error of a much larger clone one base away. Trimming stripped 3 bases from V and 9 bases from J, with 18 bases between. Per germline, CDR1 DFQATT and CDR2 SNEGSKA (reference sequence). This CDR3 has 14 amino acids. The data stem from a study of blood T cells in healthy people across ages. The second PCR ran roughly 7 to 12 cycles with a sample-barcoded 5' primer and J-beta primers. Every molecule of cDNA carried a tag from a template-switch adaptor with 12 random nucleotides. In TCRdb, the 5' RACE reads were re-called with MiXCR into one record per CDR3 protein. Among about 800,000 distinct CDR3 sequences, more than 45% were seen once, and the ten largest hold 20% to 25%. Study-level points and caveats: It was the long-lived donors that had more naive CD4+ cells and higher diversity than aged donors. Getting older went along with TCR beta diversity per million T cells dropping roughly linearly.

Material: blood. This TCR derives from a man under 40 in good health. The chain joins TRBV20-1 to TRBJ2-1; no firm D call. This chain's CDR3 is CSASNPLSMGEQFF. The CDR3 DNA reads TGCAGTGCTAGTAATCCGTTGAGTATGGGTGAGCAGTTCTTC.